This T cell receptor (beta chain) was sequenced for a study of beta chain features in type 1 diabetes. Reverse transcribing all isolated RNA meant expressed TCRB transcripts were sequenced. Clones were sequenced by immunoSEQ multiplex PCR, and TCRdb holds only the in-frame ones, with some missing. This sample carries hundreds of thousands of clones, about an eighth of them seen once, and the ten largest clones take 0.022%. About this clone itself: Its specificity is not known.

CD4+ cells of the naive, central memory, regulatory and stem cell-like memory types were sorted via CD45RO/CCR7/CD25/CD127/CD95/CD27. General observations from the study: Shorter TCRB CDR3s, moderately but significantly so, marked every one of the four CD4+ subsets in Type 1 diabetes patients.

The CDR3 has 14 amino acids. Germline CDR1 is SGHNT and CDR2 is YYREEE (reference sequence). V shed 2 bases and J 7 bases; nucleotides not matched to a gene: 9. Sequencing was done on a sample of naive CD4+ T cells from blood. This TCR came from a man in his late teens or twenties with type 1 diabetes. The chain uses TRBV5-4 and TRBJ2-7; TRBD1 aligns across 7 bases. In DNA form, the CDR3 reads TGTGCCAGCAGCTTCTTATCAGGGGGTGATGAGCAGTACTTC. Protein product: CASSFLSGGDEQYF.